The clone carrying this T cell receptor beta chain occurred a few times. No antigen is known for it. These data are taken from a study of response to subunit inactivated influenza vaccine. Findings of the study overall: Authors proposed each seasonal influenza vaccination draws in few new T cells.

TCRdb passed the RT-PCR reads through MiXCR, listing each CDR3 protein once. The data show 650,000 to 800,000 distinct CDR3 sequences, with roughly 18% seen just once and 11% held by the top ten. The length of the CDR3 is 13 residues. CDR1 is SNHLY and CDR2 is FYNNEI in the germline V gene. V shed 5 bases and J shed 5 bases, with 13 bases lying between them. This receptor was obtained from a man between 50 and 59 years old who received an inactivated influenza vaccine. This specimen consisted of PBMCs from blood, obtained around 5 days after vaccination. The chain has TRBV2 and TRBJ2-7, with D perhaps given as TRBD1 or TRBD2 (6 bases each). CDR3 in amino acids: CASSIQEGDEQYF. The CDR3 DNA sequence: TGTGCCAGCAGTATCCAGGAGGGGGACGAGCAGTACTTC.